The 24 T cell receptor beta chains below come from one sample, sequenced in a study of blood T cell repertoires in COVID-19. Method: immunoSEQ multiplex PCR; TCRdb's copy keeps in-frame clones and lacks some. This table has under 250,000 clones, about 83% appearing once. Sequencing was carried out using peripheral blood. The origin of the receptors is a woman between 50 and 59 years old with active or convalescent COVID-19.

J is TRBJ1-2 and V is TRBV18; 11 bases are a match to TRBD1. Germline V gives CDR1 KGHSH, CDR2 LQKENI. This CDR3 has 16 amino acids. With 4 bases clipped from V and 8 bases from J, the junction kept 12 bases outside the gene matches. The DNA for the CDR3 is TGTGCCAGCTCACAGGCCCTAGGACAGGGGGCCCGAGGCTACACCTTC. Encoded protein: CASSQALGQGARGYTF.

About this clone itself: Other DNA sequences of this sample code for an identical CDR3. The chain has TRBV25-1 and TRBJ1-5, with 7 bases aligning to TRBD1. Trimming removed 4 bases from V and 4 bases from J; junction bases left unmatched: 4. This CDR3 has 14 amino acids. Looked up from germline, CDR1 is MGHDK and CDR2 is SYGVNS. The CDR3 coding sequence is TGTGCCAGCAGTGGACAGGGTTTGAATCAGCCCCAGCATTTT. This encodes CASSGQGLNQPQHF.

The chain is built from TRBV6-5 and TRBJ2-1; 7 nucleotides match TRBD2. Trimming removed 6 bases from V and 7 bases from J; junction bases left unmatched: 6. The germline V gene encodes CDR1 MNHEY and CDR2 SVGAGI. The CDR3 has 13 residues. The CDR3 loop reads CASRSPGGNEQFF. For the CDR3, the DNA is TGTGCCAGCAGGTCTCCGGGGGGTAATGAGCAGTTCTTC.

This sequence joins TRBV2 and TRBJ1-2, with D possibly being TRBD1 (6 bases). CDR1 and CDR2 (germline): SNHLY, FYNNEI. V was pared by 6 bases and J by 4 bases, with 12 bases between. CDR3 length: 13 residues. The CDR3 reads CASRVGQIYGYTF. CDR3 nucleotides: TGTGCCAGCAGAGTTGGACAGATCTATGGCTACACCTTC.

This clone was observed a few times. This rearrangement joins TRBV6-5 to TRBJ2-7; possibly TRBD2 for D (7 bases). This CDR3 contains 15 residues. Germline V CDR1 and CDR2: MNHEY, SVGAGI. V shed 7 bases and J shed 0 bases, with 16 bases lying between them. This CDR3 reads CASTGGRDASYEQYF. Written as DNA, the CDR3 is TGTGCCAGCACCGGGGGGCGGGACGCCTCCTACGAGCAGTACTTC.

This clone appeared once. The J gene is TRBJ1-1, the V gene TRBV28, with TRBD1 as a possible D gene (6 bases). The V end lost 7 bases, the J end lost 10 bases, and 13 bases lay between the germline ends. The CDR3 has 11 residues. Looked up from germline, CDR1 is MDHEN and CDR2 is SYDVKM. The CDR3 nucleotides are TGTGCCAGCAAGGGGGATTTGGGAGCTTTCTTT. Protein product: CASKGDLGAFF.

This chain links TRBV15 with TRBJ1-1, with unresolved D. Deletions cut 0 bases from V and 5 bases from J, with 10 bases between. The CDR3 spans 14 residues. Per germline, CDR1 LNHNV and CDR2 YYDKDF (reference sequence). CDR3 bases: TGTGCCACCAGCAGAGACCTTACGGGGACTGAAGCTTTCTTT. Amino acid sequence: CATSRDLTGTEAFF.

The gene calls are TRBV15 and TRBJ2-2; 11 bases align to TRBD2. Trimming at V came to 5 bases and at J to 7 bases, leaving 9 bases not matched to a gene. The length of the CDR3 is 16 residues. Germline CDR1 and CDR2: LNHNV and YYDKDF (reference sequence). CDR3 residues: CATSLTSGITNGELFF. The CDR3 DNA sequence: TGTGCCACCAGCTTGACTAGCGGGATTACCAACGGGGAGCTGTTTTTT.

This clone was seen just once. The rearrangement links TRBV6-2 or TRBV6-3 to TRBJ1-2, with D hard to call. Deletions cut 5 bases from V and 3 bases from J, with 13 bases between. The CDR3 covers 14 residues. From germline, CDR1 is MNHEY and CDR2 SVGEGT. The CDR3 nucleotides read TGTGCCAGCAGTACCTTCGACTGGGACTATGGCTACACCTTC. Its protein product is CASSTFDWDYGYTF.

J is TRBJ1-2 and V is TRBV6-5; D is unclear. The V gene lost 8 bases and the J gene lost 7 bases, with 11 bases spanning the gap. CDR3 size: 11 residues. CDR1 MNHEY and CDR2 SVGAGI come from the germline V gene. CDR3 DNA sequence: TGTGCCAGCGGTCGGGGTACTGGCTACACCTTC. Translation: CASGRGTGYTF.

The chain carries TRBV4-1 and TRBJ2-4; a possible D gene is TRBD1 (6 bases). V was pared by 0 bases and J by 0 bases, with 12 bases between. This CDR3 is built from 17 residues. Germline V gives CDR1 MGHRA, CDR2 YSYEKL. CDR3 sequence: CASSQDRGGVAKNIQYF. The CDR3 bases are TGCGCCAGCAGCCAAGACAGGGGTGGGGTAGCCAAAAACATTCAGTACTTC.

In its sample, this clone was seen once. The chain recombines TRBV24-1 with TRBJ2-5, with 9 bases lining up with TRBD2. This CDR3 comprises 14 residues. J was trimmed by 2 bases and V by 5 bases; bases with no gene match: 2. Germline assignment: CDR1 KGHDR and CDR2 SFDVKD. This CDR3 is CATSGSGSQETQYF. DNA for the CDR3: TGTGCCACCAGTGGTAGCGGGAGTCAAGAGACCCAGTACTTC.

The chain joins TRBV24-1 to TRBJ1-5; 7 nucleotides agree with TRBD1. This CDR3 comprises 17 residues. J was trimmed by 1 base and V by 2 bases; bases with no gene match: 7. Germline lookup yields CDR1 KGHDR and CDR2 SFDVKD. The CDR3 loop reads CATSDSKEGASNQPQHF. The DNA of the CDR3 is TGTGCCACCAGTGATTCGAAGGAGGGGGCAAGCAATCAGCCCCAGCATTTT.

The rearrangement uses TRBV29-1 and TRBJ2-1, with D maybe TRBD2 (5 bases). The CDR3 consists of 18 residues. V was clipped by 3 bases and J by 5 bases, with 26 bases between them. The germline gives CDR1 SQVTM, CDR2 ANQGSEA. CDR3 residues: CSVDRGPALSRDNNEQFF. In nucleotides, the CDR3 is TGCAGCGTTGATCGGGGTCCGGCATTAAGTCGAGATAACAATGAGCAGTTCTTC.

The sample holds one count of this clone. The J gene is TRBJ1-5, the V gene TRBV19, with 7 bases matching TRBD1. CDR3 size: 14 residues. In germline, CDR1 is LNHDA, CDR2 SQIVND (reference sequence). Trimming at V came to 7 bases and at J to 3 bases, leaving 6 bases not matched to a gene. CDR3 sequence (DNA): TGTGCCAGTACCAGAGGGGGCCTCAATCAGCCCCAGCATTTT. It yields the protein CASTRGGLNQPQHF. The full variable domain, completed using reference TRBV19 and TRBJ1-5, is DGGITQSPKYLFRKEGQNVTLSCEQNLNHDAMYWYRQDPGQGLRLIYYSQIVNDFQKGDIAEGYSVSREKKESFPLTVTSAQKNPTAFYLCASTRGGLNQPQHFGDGTRLSIL.

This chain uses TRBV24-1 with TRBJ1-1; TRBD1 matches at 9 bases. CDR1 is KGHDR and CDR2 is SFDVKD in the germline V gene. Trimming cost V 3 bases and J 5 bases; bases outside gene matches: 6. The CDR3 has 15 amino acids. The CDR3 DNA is TGTGCCACCAGTGATACACGGACAGGGGAAACTGAAGCTTTCTTT. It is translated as CATSDTRTGETEAFF.

The CDR3 protein is CASSFLQGSTEAFF. The DNA for the CDR3 is TGTGCCAGCAGCTTTCTCCAGGGTTCCACTGAAGCTTTCTTT. The gene calls are TRBV7-9 and TRBJ1-1, with D possibly matching TRBD1 (5 bases). The germline gives CDR1 SEHNR, CDR2 FQNEAQ (reference sequence). The V gene lost 3 bases and the J gene lost 4 bases, with 12 bases spanning the gap. This CDR3 is 14 amino acids long.

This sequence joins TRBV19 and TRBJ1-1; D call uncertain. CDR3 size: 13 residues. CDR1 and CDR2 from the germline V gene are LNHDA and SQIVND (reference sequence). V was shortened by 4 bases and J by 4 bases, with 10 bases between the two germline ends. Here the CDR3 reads CASSNTRGTEAFF. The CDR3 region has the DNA TGTGCCAGTAGTAACACCCGAGGCACTGAAGCTTTCTTT.

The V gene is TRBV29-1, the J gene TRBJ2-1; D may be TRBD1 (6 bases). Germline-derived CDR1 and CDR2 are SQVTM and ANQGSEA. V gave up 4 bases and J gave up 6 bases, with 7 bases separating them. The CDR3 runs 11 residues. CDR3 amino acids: CSVARGNEQFF. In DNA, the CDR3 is TGCAGCGTTGCCAGGGGCAATGAGCAGTTCTTC.

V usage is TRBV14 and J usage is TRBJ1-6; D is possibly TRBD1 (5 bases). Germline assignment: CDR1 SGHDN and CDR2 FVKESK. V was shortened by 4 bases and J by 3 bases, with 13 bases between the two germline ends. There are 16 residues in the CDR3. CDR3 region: CASSPTRVIYNSPLHF. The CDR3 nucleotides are TGTGCCAGCAGCCCAACCAGGGTTATCTATAATTCACCCCTCCACTTT.

CDR3 in DNA: TGTGCCAGCAGCGTAGTTGGGACAGGGTCCGGCTACACCTTC. Translation: CASSVVGTGSGYTF. The chain combines TRBV9 with TRBJ1-2; 9 nucleotides align to TRBD1. The J segment lost 8 bases and the V segment lost 0 bases, leaving 5 bases of the junction unmatched. Germline V lookup: CDR1 SGDLS, CDR2 YYNGEE. The CDR3 length is 14 residues.

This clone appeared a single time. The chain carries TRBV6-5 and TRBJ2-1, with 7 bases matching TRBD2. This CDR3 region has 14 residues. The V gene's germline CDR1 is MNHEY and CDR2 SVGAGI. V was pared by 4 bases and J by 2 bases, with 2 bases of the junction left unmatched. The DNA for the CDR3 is TGTGCCAGCAGTTCTAGCGGAACCTACAATGAGCAGTTCTTC. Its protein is CASSSSGTYNEQFF.

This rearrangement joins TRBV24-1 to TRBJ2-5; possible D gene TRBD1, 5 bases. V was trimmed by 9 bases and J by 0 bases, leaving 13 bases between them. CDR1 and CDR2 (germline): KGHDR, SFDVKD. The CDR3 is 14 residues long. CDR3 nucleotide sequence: TGTGCCACCCTTGACAGATTTAACCAAGAGACCCAGTACTTC. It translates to CATLDRFNQETQYF.

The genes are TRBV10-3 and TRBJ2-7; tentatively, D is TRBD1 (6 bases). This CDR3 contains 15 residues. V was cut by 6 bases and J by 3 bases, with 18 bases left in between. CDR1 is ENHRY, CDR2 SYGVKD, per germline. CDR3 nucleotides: TGTGCCATCAGAAGTCCAGGGGAAAGCCTCTACGAGCAGTACTTC. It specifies CAIRSPGESLYEQYF.